The 11 T cell receptor beta chains given below trace back to one sample, sequenced in a study of beta chain features in type 1 diabetes. The study reverse transcribed the entire isolated RNA, so it sequenced expressed TCRB transcripts. Libraries were prepared by immunoSEQ multiplex PCR; TCRdb keeps only in-frame clonotypes and omits some of them. Seen here are hundreds of thousands of clones, roughly 15% observed once, and the top ten hold more than 0.08%. Sequencing used naive CD4+ T cells from blood. All receptors derive from a man younger than 35 in good health.

The rearrangement joins TRBV7-8 to TRBJ2-3; the match to TRBD1 covers 9 bases. The trim removed 5 bases at V and 2 bases at J, leaving 5 bases unmatched. Germline V gene lookup returns CDR1 SGHVS and CDR2 FQNEAQ. The CDR3 totals 15 residues. CDR3 region: CASSTRTGDTDTQYF. In DNA form, the CDR3 reads TGTGCCAGCAGCACGCGGACAGGGGACACAGATACGCAGTATTTT.

This chain uses TRBV10-3 with TRBJ2-5, with 13 bases lining up with TRBD2. CDR1 is ENHRY and CDR2 is SYGVKD in the germline V gene. The CDR3 covers 17 residues. Trimming at V came to 5 bases and at J to 5 bases, leaving 11 bases not matched to a gene. Written as DNA, the CDR3 is TGTGCCATCAGTTCCAGTCCCGGGACTAGCGGGGTGGAGACCCAGTACTTC. Translating gives CAISSSPGTSGVETQYF.

This clone was counted at least ten times. This chain joins TRBV7-9 and TRBJ2-3; D ambiguous. The CDR3 consists of 13 residues. Germline-derived CDR1 and CDR2 are SEHNR and FQNEAQ (reference sequence). V lost 6 bases and J 0 bases, leaving 7 bases between the germline ends. The CDR3 sequence: CASSPLSTDTQYF. As DNA, the CDR3 is TGTGCCAGCAGTCCCCTGAGCACAGATACGCAGTATTTT.

This clone showed up just a few times. The J gene is TRBJ2-4, the V gene TRBV7-2, with D perhaps matching TRBD1 or TRBD2 (5 bases each). The germline V and J ends were trimmed by 5 bases and 8 bases, with 13 bases remaining between them. This CDR3 contains 13 residues. The germline CDR1 and CDR2 sequences are SGHTA and FQGNSA. DNA for the CDR3: TGTGCCAGCAGCCGTCCCGGGACGTACATTCAGTACTTC. It is translated as CASSRPGTYIQYF.

This clone was picked up a small number of times. In DNA form, the CDR3 reads TGTGCCATCGACCCGGGACAGGCCCAAGAGACCCAGTACTTC. It yields the protein CAIDPGQAQETQYF. The V call is TRBV28, the J call TRBJ2-5; 8 bases align to TRBD1. With 10 bases clipped from V and 1 base from J, the junction kept 8 bases outside the gene matches. The CDR3 is made up of 14 amino acids. The germline gives CDR1 MDHEN, CDR2 SYDVKM.

This clone was counted only a few times. The chain has TRBV27 and TRBJ2-6, with no clear D. The CDR3 is made up of 14 amino acids. CDR1 is MNHEY, CDR2 SMNVEV, per germline (reference sequence). V was cut by 7 bases and J by 2 bases, with 9 bases left in between. Written as DNA, the CDR3 is TGTGCCAGCACCCCGATAACTGGGGCCAACGTCCTGACTTTC. This codes for CASTPITGANVLTF.

This rearrangement joins TRBV4-1 to TRBJ2-5, with D possibly matching TRBD1 (6 bases). The germline V gene encodes CDR1 MGHRA and CDR2 YSYEKL. The CDR3 has 15 residues. V gave up 6 bases and J gave up 6 bases, with 20 bases separating them. The CDR3 nucleotides read TGCGCCAGCAGTCAACCTACAGGGAAGAGGAAGACCCAGTACTTC. This sequence encodes CASSQPTGKRKTQYF.

This clone showed up just a few times. The CDR3 reads CASSEWELGRQETQYF. CDR3 DNA: TGTGCCAGCAGTGAATGGGAACTAGGAAGGCAAGAGACCCAGTACTTC. This chain uses TRBV25-1 with TRBJ2-5; D may be TRBD2 (5 bases). The CDR3 totals 16 residues. CDR1 is MGHDK and CDR2 is SYGVNS in the germline V gene. Trimming took 1 base from V and 2 from J, leaving 14 bases between them.

This clone has a count of ten or more. The V gene is TRBV7-9, the J gene TRBJ2-7, with 10 bases matching TRBD1. The CDR3 consists of 14 residues. The germline CDR1 and CDR2 sequences are SEHNR and FQNEAQ (reference sequence). The V segment lost 5 bases and the J segment 3 bases; nucleotides outside the gene matches: 4. As DNA, the CDR3 is TGTGCCAGCAGCCAAAGGACAGGGGGCTACGAGCAGTACTTC. This codes for CASSQRTGGYEQYF.

There are a few counts of this clone. The CDR3 DNA follows: TGTGCCAGCTCCAGACTAGCGGGAGGGATACGATCGATCAATGAGCAGTTCTTC. Its translation is CASSRLAGGIRSINEQFF. V and J are TRBV18 and TRBJ2-1, with 14 bases that match TRBD2. J gave up 6 bases and V 6 bases, and 13 bases lay outside the gene matches. CDR3 length: 18 amino acids. Germline V CDR1 and CDR2: KGHSH, LQKENI. Full variable domain (missing parts from reference TRBV18 and TRBJ2-1): NAGVMQNPRHLVRRRGQEARLRCSPMKGHSHVYWYRQLPEEGLKFMVYLQKENIIDESGMPKERFSAEFPKEGPSILRIQQVVRGDSAAYFCASSRLAGGIRSINEQFFGPGTRLTVL.

The chain is built from TRBV16 and TRBJ2-3, with D possibly being TRBD1 or TRBD2 (5 bases each). From germline, CDR1 is KGHSY and CDR2 FQNENV. The ends were cut back, 3 bases at V and 1 base at J, with 11 bases in the middle. There are 15 residues in the CDR3. The CDR3 region is CASSQLGVRTDTQYF. CDR3 sequence (DNA): TGTGCCAGCAGCCAGCTGGGGGTACGCACAGATACGCAGTATTTT.